A selection of T cell receptor beta chains follows, all from one sample in a study of T cell repertoires in cytomegalovirus infection. TCRdb reprocessed the reads via MiXCR and lists one record per CDR3 protein. Of around 450,000 distinct CDR3 sequences in the sample, 30% to 40% were seen once. The sample was PBMCs. The source of these receptors is a human donor in good health (CMV status not recorded). Some clones in this sample may be carry-over from other donors' samples. CDR3s include the opening cysteine and the closing phenylalanine or tryptophan. The D gene is left open where the match is weak. Clone size is given for some rows only: seen once, a few or many times, or a class if the clone is expanded.

d_call j_call v_call clone_size cdr3_nt cdr3_aa
. TRBJ1-1 TRBV28 . TGTGCCACCCTCCCGTCGAGGGAGGTCACTGAAGCTTTCTTT CATLPSREVTEAFF
. TRBJ2-2 TRBV6-1 few TGTGCCAGCAGTGAACAACCGTCACCGGGGGAGCTGTTTTTT CASSEQPSPGELFF
TRBD2 TRBJ2-3 TRBV29-1 . TGCAGCGTTGACTGGCGGGGGGGCAAAGATACGCAGTATTTT CSVDWRGGKDTQYF
. TRBJ1-4 TRBV12-3/TRBV12-4 . TGTGCCAGCAGTCCTGGGGGCGGGGACCCAACTAATGAAAAACTGTTTTTT CASSPGGGDPTNEKLFF
. TRBJ2-3 TRBV5-5 few TGTGCCAGCGTCACGGGACACGAGACATTCACAGATACGCAGTATTTT CASVTGHETFTDTQYF
. TRBJ1-1 TRBV28 few TGTGCCAGCAGTTTATTACAGGGCGAGGCTGAAGCTTTCTTT CASSLLQGEAEAFF
. TRBJ1-3 TRBV20-1 . TGCAGTGCTAGAGATCAGGGAGACGGAAACACCATATATTTT CSARDQGDGNTIYF
TRBD1 TRBJ1-6 TRBV6-2/TRBV6-3 few TGTGCCAGCAGTTACCCCGACAGGGGGGGAACCTATAATTCACCCCTCCACTTT CASSYPDRGGTYNSPLHF
. TRBJ1-2 TRBV2 . TGTGCCAGCAACGGGGGGACCCCCTATGGCTACACCTTC CASNGGTPYGYTF
. TRBJ1-1 TRBV19 . TGTGCCAGTAGTATAGTAGCGAACACTGAAGCTTTCTTT CASSIVANTEAFF
TRBD1 TRBJ1-6 TRBV7-9 many TGTGCCAGCAGCTTTGGCCAGGGGGACAATTCACCCCTCCACTTT CASSFGQGDNSPLHF
TRBD1 TRBJ1-1 TRBV6-6 once TGTGCCAGCAGTGACAGGGGTTCGGTACGTGAAGCTTTCTTT CASSDRGSVREAFF
. TRBJ1-5 TRBV7-9 . TGTGCCAGCAGCAGAGCGGTAGGGGCTAGTAGCAATCAGCCCCAGCATTTT CASSRAVGASSNQPQHF
TRBD1 TRBJ1-5 TRBV19 . TGTGCCAGTAGTGACAGGGGTAATAATCAGCCCCAGCATTTT CASSDRGNNQPQHF
TRBD1 TRBJ2-7 TRBV6-1 few TGTGCCAGCAGTCCCAGGGGGCGCTTGGACGAGCAGTACTTC CASSPRGRLDEQYF
. TRBJ2-7 TRBV14 few TGTGCCAGCAGCCAAGAGTTAGGGCCCTACGAGCAGTACTTC CASSQELGPYEQYF
. TRBJ1-1 TRBV2 many TGTGCCAGCAGTGAAAAGGGCCGGGCAAGAGCTTTCTTT CASSEKGRARAFF
TRBD1 TRBJ2-2 TRBV7-6 few TGTGCCAGCATCCCGGGACAGAAAAACACCGGGGAGCTGTTTTTT CASIPGQKNTGELFF
. TRBJ2-7 TRBV7-2 many TGTGCCAGCAGCTTAGACCCCTACGAGCAGTACTTC CASSLDPYEQYF
. TRBJ2-1 TRBV6-6 . TGTGCCAGCAGTTACGACGGCTCCTACAATGAGCAGTTCTTC CASSYDGSYNEQFF
. TRBJ1-5 TRBV4-3 . TGCGCCAGCAGCCAAGAAATAGGTCCCAGGGAACCTCAGCCCCAGCATTTT CASSQEIGPREPQPQHF